This record covers a single T cell receptor beta chain. The ends lost 3 bases at V and 9 bases at J; junction bases unmatched: 8. The CDR3 is 15 residues long. Per the germline V gene, CDR1 is KGHSH and CDR2 is LQKENI. DNA at around 200 ng, 25,000 to 35,000 T cell genomes, went into sorted-subset replicate PCRs. The protocol was immunoSEQ multiplex PCR, while the TCRdb copy is restricted to in-frame clones and leaves out a portion. The sample includes roughly 700,000 clones, 74% of them seen just once. The data were taken from a study of shared clonotypes between healthy human individuals. Material for sequencing was memory CD4+ T cells sorted from blood. Subset given: CD45RA-negative fraction. This TCR was sampled from a woman in her twenties or thirties in good health. The gene calls are TRBV18 and TRBJ2-1; TRBD2 aligns across 10 bases. In DNA, the CDR3 is TGTGCCAGCTCACCCTTAACCTCTAGCGGGAGTGAGCAGTTCTTC. Translation gives CASSPLTSSGSEQFF.